Below are 26 T cell receptor beta chains sequenced from a single sample in a study of T cells in Graves' hyperthyroidism and ophthalmopathy. There were TCR beta CDR3 regions amplified from RNA transcripts. HTBI primers were the set used in a first-round RT-PCR of the TCR CDR3. Using its own MiXCR run on the multiplex PCR reads, TCRdb lists one record per CDR3 protein. The sample carries hundreds of thousands of distinct CDR3 sequences, 35% recorded once. Sequencing used blood. All receptors come from a woman between 40 and 50 years old with Graves' hyperthyroidism.

The chain carries TRBV6-5 and TRBJ2-6, with a possible D match to TRBD2 (7 bases). The CDR3 runs to 16 residues. Germline values: CDR1 MNHEY, CDR2 SVGAGI. V lost 1 base and J 2 bases, leaving 9 bases between the germline ends. The CDR3 reads CASSYYGGPGANVLTF. The CDR3 nucleotides read TGTGCCAGCAGTTACTACGGGGGGCCTGGGGCCAACGTCCTGACTTTC.

This clonotype has only one observation. The chain recombines TRBV27 with TRBJ2-5, with unresolved D. Deletions cut 5 bases from V and 1 base from J, with 5 bases between. The CDR3 contains 12 residues. Germline V gives CDR1 MNHEY, CDR2 SMNVEV (reference sequence). The CDR3 is CASSDPQETQYF. As DNA, the CDR3 is TGTGCCAGCAGTGACCCCCAAGAGACCCAGTACTTC.

Ten or more counts support this clonotype. The chain carries TRBV29-1 and TRBJ1-1, with 8 bases identical to TRBD1. The CDR3 has 12 amino acids. Germline-derived CDR1 and CDR2 are SQVTM and ANQGSEA. After removal of 6 bases from V and 3 bases from J, the junction contained 3 bases not matched to a gene. The CDR3 bases are TGCAGCGTGCTGGACAGGGACACTGAAGCTTTCTTT. It codes for CSVLDRDTEAFF.

Notes on this clonotype: The DNA is left out, because the CDR3 cannot be placed on it with certainty; the CDR3 is given as TCRdb lists it. The chain joins TRBV7-8 to TRBJ1-4; the table's D call TRBD1 went unverified against the DNA. The CDR3 has 15 residues if both end residues are counted. Germline CDR1 and CDR2: SGHVS and FQNEAQ. CDR3 sequence: CASSFSRGGGKNCFF.

This clonotype was recorded at least ten times. The V and J genes are TRBV12-3 or TRBV12-4 and TRBJ1-1; no reliable D call. Trimming took off 5 bases at V and 0 bases at J, with 10 bases between the two ends. The CDR3 covers 14 residues. The CDR3 coding sequence is TGTGCCAGCAGTCTAAGGGAATTGAACACTGAAGCTTTCTTT. It translates to CASSLRELNTEAFF.

V usage is TRBV11-1 and J usage is TRBJ2-7, with a possible D match to TRBD2 (5 bases). The germline V gene encodes CDR1 SGHAT and CDR2 FQDESV (reference sequence). V dropped 3 bases and J dropped 8 bases, with 14 bases sitting between them. The CDR3 runs to 13 residues. CDR3 nucleotide sequence: TGTGCCAGCAGCTTGGGTGTGGCGGGCCAGCAGTACTTC. Residues: CASSLGVAGQQYF.

This clonotype was seen only a few times. This chain joins TRBV7-2 and TRBJ2-7, with D possibly being TRBD1 or TRBD2 (5 bases each). The V end was cut by 2 bases, the J end by 7 bases, with 18 bases between. This CDR3 has 15 amino acids. Germline V gene data show CDR1 as SGHTA and CDR2 as FQGNSA. CDR3 sequence reads: CASSLMGPTSWEQYF. Written as DNA, the CDR3 is TGTGCCAGCAGCTTAATGGGACCGACCAGCTGGGAGCAGTACTTC.

The chain uses TRBV20-1 and TRBJ2-7; D is unclear. The V and J ends lost 3 bases and 0 bases respectively, with 15 bases between them. The CDR3 totals 15 residues. Germline V gene data show CDR1 as DFQATT and CDR2 as SNEGSKA (reference sequence). The DNA for the CDR3 is TGCAGTGCTAGGACGCTGAGGTCAAGCTCCTACGAGCAGTACTTC. Residues: CSARTLRSSSYEQYF.

As regards this clonotype: The junction and the germline gene differ at one end; a read error may be behind it. This chain joins TRBV10-3 and TRBJ1-1; 7 bases match TRBD1. Germline CDR1 ENHRY, CDR2 SYGVKD. The CDR3 contains 17 residues. The CDR3: CASSYLRMEGATGEAFF. CDR3 nucleotide sequence: TGTGCCAGCAGTTACCTCAGAATGGAGGGGGCGACTGGTGAAGCTTTCTTT.

V is TRBV6-5 and J is TRBJ1-5; unclear D gene. The length of the CDR3 is 12 residues. V lost 5 bases and J 5 bases, leaving 7 bases between the germline ends. Germline-derived CDR1 and CDR2 are MNHEY and SVGAGI. The CDR3 DNA reads as TGTGCCAGCAGTGTTTGGGATCAGCCCCAGCATTTT. It codes for CASSVWDQPQHF.

On this clonotype: A read error may be the cause here, since a much bigger clone is one base away. This is likely a read error, given that the CDR3 carries no conserved phenylalanine or tryptophan at its end. The chain uses TRBV11-2 and TRBJ1-2; 8 nucleotides agree with TRBD1. J was trimmed by 3 bases and V by 4 bases; bases with no gene match: 4. Germline CDR1 is SGHAT and CDR2 is FQNNGV. CDR3 length: 14 residues. The CDR3 DNA sequence: TGTGCCAGCAGCTCCACAGGGGGGTACTATGGCTACACCCTC. This gives the protein CASSSTGGYYGYTL.

This clonotype was counted only a few times. This sequence joins TRBV20-1 and TRBJ1-2, with TRBD1 as a possible D gene (6 bases). The CDR3 is 13 residues long. Trimming stripped 2 bases from V and 8 bases from J, with 15 bases between. CDR1 and CDR2 (germline): DFQATT, SNEGSKA (reference sequence). The CDR3 reads CSARIGGGDGYTF. The CDR3 DNA follows: TGCAGTGCTAGAATCGGTGGGGGCGACGGCTACACCTTC.

The genes are TRBV28 and TRBJ1-1; the D is unclear. V dropped 2 bases and J dropped 2 bases, with 9 bases sitting between them. There are 14 residues in the CDR3. Germline CDR1 reads MDHEN; CDR2 reads SYDVKM. The CDR3 here is CASSLASINTEAFF. The DNA for the CDR3 is TGTGCCAGCAGTTTAGCCTCGATAAACACTGAAGCTTTCTTT.

The sample holds many counts of this clonotype. The chain employs TRBV10-3 and TRBJ2-7, with 8 nucleotides matching TRBD1. CDR1 and CDR2 from the germline V gene are ENHRY and SYGVKD. The junction had 4 bases not matched to a gene; V was cut back by 6 bases and J by 3 bases. This CDR3 is 13 amino acids long. The chain's CDR3 is CAIRGDRRYEQYF. CDR3 bases: TGTGCCATCAGGGGGGACAGGCGCTACGAGCAGTACTTC.

The rearrangement uses TRBV3-1 and TRBJ1-6, with D possibly TRBD1 on 5 matching bases. The CDR3 consists of 14 residues. With 1 base removed from V and 8 bases from J, the gap between germline ends came to 9 bases. CDR1 and CDR2 from the germline V gene are LGHDT and YNNKEL (reference sequence). The CDR3 here is CASSQVGADSPLHF. CDR3 DNA sequence: TGTGCCAGCAGCCAAGTAGGGGCCGATTCACCCCTCCACTTT.

The chain is built from TRBV2 and TRBJ2-2; possible D gene TRBD2, 6 bases. V lost 2 bases and J lost 4, with 8 bases in between. Germline values: CDR1 SNHLY, CDR2 FYNNEI. This CDR3 has 14 amino acids. CDR3 in DNA: TGTGCCAGCAGTGAATTCGGGAGCACCGGGGAGCTGTTTTTT. Amino acids: CASSEFGSTGELFF.

This clonotype was seen a single time. This sequence may be a read error, since a much larger clone differs from it by one base. The V gene is TRBV5-6, the J gene TRBJ2-5, with 7 bases aligning to TRBD2. The CDR3 runs 14 residues. Germline V gives CDR1 SGHDT, CDR2 YYEEEE. Here the CDR3 reads CASSSSGAQEIQYF. The CDR3 bases are TGTGCCAGCAGCTCGAGCGGGGCTCAAGAGATCCAGTACTTC.

This chain connects TRBV20-1 to TRBJ1-6; 8 bases agree with TRBD1. The CDR3 has 15 residues. With 6 bases clipped from V and 10 bases from J, the junction kept 14 bases outside the gene matches. Germline V gives CDR1 DFQATT, CDR2 SNEGSKA (reference sequence). The CDR3 here is CSARTQGAQSSPLHF. The CDR3 DNA follows: TGCAGTGCCAGAACCCAGGGGGCGCAGAGCTCACCCCTCCACTTT.

The chain has TRBV6-1 and TRBJ1-2, with 7 bases identical to TRBD1. The V gene's germline CDR1 is MNHNS and CDR2 SASEGT. Trimming took 6 bases from V and 8 from J; bases not matched to a gene: 9. The CDR3 is 13 amino acids. For the CDR3, the DNA is TGTGCCAGCAGCGACCGACAGGGACGAGGCTACACCTTC. Its protein is CASSDRQGRGYTF.

The V gene is TRBV15, the J gene TRBJ2-7; D ambiguous. This CDR3 contains 15 residues. Deletions cut 0 bases from V and 2 bases from J, with 11 bases between. In germline, CDR1 is LNHNV, CDR2 YYDKDF (reference sequence). Here the CDR3 reads CATSREYGSTYEQYF. CDR3 DNA sequence: TGTGCCACCAGCAGAGAGTATGGGTCCACCTACGAGCAGTACTTC.

V and J are TRBV20-1 and TRBJ2-7; maybe TRBD2 (5 bases). CDR1 and CDR2 from the germline V gene are DFQATT and SNEGSKA (reference sequence). Deletions cut 6 bases from V and 0 bases from J, with 12 bases between. The CDR3 extends over 13 amino acids. CDR3 residues: CSAAGPNSYEQYF. CDR3 DNA: TGCAGTGCCGCGGGCCCAAACTCCTACGAGCAGTACTTC.

There are many counts of this clonotype. V usage is TRBV29-1 and J usage is TRBJ1-2; D remains ambiguous. The germline V gene encodes CDR1 SQVTM and CDR2 ANQGSEA. CDR3 size: 14 residues. Trimming removed 6 bases at V and 8 bases at J, with 22 bases between. The CDR3 sequence: CSVEPGHGWMGYTF. Written as DNA, the CDR3 is TGCAGCGTGGAACCGGGCCATGGGTGGATGGGCTACACCTTC.

This clonotype was counted once. The chain carries TRBV28 and TRBJ2-7, with 7 nucleotides matching TRBD1. J gave up 7 bases and V 6 bases, and 12 bases lay outside the gene matches. Germline V CDR1 and CDR2: MDHEN, SYDVKM. The CDR3 spans 14 residues. CDR3 sequence reads: CASSAVTGVGEQYF. The CDR3 bases are TGTGCCAGCAGCGCAGTCACAGGGGTCGGGGAGCAGTACTTC.

This clonotype has at least ten counts. The V and J genes are TRBV20-1 and TRBJ1-5; D is uncertain. This CDR3 comprises 17 residues. Germline V gene data show CDR1 as DFQATT and CDR2 as SNEGSKA (reference sequence). The V and J ends lost 3 bases and 0 bases respectively, with 18 bases between them. CDR3 sequence (DNA): TGCAGTGCTAGGTCCAGTGCCGGAACTCGTAGCAATCAGCCCCAGCATTTT. This encodes CSARSSAGTRSNQPQHF.

This clonotype was seen many times. CDR3: CASSGGAGTGVPREQYF. The CDR3 DNA is TGCGCCAGCAGTGGGGGAGCCGGGACAGGGGTCCCCCGGGAGCAGTACTTC. The chain combines TRBV10-1 with TRBJ2-7, with TRBD1 identical over 10 bases. Germline lookup yields CDR1 WNHNN and CDR2 SYGVQD (reference sequence). The trim removed 4 bases at V and 7 bases at J, leaving 16 bases unmatched. CDR3 length equals 17 residues.

This chain uses TRBV2 with TRBJ2-7, with 7 bases identical to TRBD2. Trimming at V came to 3 bases and at J to 0 bases, leaving 5 bases not matched to a gene. The CDR3 covers 15 residues. Germline assignment: CDR1 SNHLY and CDR2 FYNNEI. For the CDR3, the DNA is TGTGCCAGCAGTGAGTGGACTAGGCGCTCCTACGAGCAGTACTTC. Translated: CASSEWTRRSYEQYF.